Reported below is one TCR beta chain. This sample stems from a study of T cell changes during pregnancy in multiple sclerosis. Germline assignment: CDR1 MDHEN and CDR2 SYDVKM. The CDR3 contains 18 residues. After removal of 5 bases from V and 2 bases from J, the junction contained 4 bases not matched to a gene. The repertoire was sequenced with immunoSEQ multiplex PCR; TCRdb's copy has only in-frame clones and lacks some. The table includes 65,000 to 85,000 clones, approximately 91% detected once. The J gene is TRBJ2-6, the V gene TRBV28, with 15 bases identical to TRBD2. The TCR was taken from a female donor with multiple sclerosis, enrolled in a pregnancy study. The sequenced sample was peripheral blood, obtained in the third trimester of pregnancy. Written as DNA, the CDR3 is TGTGCCAGCAGTAGGGGACTAGCGGGGGGCACTGGGGCCAACGTCCTGACTTTC. Protein product: CASSRGLAGGTGANVLTF.